The 31 T cell receptor beta chains in this list originate from one sample, sequenced in a study of CD8+ T cells in alopecia areata. Stated treatment: oral pan-JAK inhibitor, 5-10 mg twice daily. As the sequencing template, cDNA was produced by extracting RNA and reverse transcribing it. Assay: immunoSEQ multiplex PCR; the TCRdb copy retains only in-frame clones and omits some. This repertoire shows about 170,000 clones, 50% to 75% found once; its top ten account for roughly 16%. This sample comprised CD4+ T cells sorted from blood, obtained between weeks 55 and 70, from a patient treated with tofacitinib. The origin of the receptors is a human donor with alopecia areata.

The rearrangement joins TRBV6-1 to TRBJ1-5, with no clear D. Trimming shortened V by 3 bases and J by 9 bases, and 12 bases separated the two germline ends. This CDR3 contains 13 residues. Per germline, CDR1 MNHNS and CDR2 SASEGT. CDR3 in DNA: TGTGCCAGCAGTGACTGGGGAGAAGGGCCCCAGCATTTT. Translated: CASSDWGEGPQHF.

The chain employs TRBV29-1 and TRBJ2-7; TRBD2 might be the D (6 bases). This CDR3 is built from 10 residues. The germline V gene has CDR1 SQVTM and CDR2 ANQGSEA. CDR3 region: CQRGFYEQYF. CDR3 in DNA: TGCCAACGGGGGTTTTACGAGCAGTACTTC.

This sequence joins TRBV29-1 and TRBJ1-2, with a possible D match to TRBD1 (6 bases). CDR3 length equals 12 residues. Deletions cut 1 base from V and 5 bases from J, with 8 bases between. Germline V lookup: CDR1 SQVTM, CDR2 ANQGSEA. The CDR3 here is CSVEGQEYGYTF. CDR3 DNA sequence: TGCAGCGTTGAAGGACAGGAGTATGGCTACACCTTC. Together with reference TRBV29-1 and TRBJ1-2, the CDR3 gives the full variable domain: SAVISQKPSRDICQRGTSLTIQCQVDSQVTMMFWYRQQPGQSLTLIATANQGSEATYESGFVIDKFPISRPNLTFSTLTVSNMSPEDSSIYLCSVEGQEYGYTFGSGTRLTVV.

DNA of the CDR3: TGTGCCAGCAGCCACCCCGGGAGGCTCGATAGGAACACCGGGGAGCTGTTTTTT. It specifies CASSHPGRLDRNTGELFF. This rearrangement joins TRBV7-9 to TRBJ2-2, with TRBD2 identical over 7 bases. Germline CDR1 reads SEHNR; CDR2 reads FQNEAQ (reference sequence). Trimming cost V 5 bases and J 1 base; bases outside gene matches: 13. The CDR3 is 18 amino acids.

DNA of the CDR3: TGTGCCCGGTGGAGCGCCTATGGCTACACCTTC. This sequence encodes CARWSAYGYTF. V usage is TRBV30 and J usage is TRBJ1-2; D is undetermined. Trimming removed 8 bases from V and 4 bases from J, with 11 bases in between. The germline V gene encodes CDR1 GTSNPN and CDR2 SVGIG (reference sequence). This CDR3 spans 11 amino acids. Complete variable domain (other parts from reference TRBV30 and TRBJ1-2): SQTIHQWPATLVQPVGSPLSLECTVEGTSNPNLYWYRQAAGRGLQLLFYSVGIGQISSEVPQNLSASRPQDRQFILSSKKLLLSDSGFYLCARWSAYGYTFGSGTRLTVV.

The chain joins TRBV4-1 to TRBJ1-1, with a possible D match to TRBD1 (5 bases). CDR1 is MGHRA and CDR2 is YSYEKL in the germline V gene. The CDR3 sequence is 15 residues long. Trimming pared 0 bases from V and 0 bases from J, leaving 8 bases between. CDR3 residues: CASSQDIQVNTEAFF. In nucleotides, the CDR3 is TGCGCCAGCAGCCAAGATATACAGGTGAACACTGAAGCTTTCTTT.

The sample holds a few counts of this clone. The sample has other DNA sequences that encode this CDR3 too. CDR3 bases: TGTGCCAGCAGCCTAGACACCAACTATGGCTACACCTTC. Translation gives CASSLDTNYGYTF. The rearrangement uses TRBV5-6 and TRBJ1-2; D not certain. V lost 4 bases, J lost 2 bases, and 9 bases lay in between. Germline V CDR1 and CDR2: SGHDT, YYEEEE. This CDR3 has 13 amino acids.

This clone was detected once. The chain couples TRBV7-9 to TRBJ2-1; 7 bases agree with TRBD2. V lost 0 bases to trimming and J lost 6 bases; unmatched junction nucleotides: 14. Per the germline V gene, CDR1 is SEHNR and CDR2 is FQNEAQ (reference sequence). The CDR3 spans 18 residues. CDR3 loop: CASSLALGPSGVGNEQFF. CDR3 DNA sequence: TGTGCCAGCAGCTTAGCGCTGGGACCCAGCGGGGTAGGCAATGAGCAGTTCTTC. The entire variable domain, with the rest obtained from reference TRBV7-9 and TRBJ2-1, is as follows: DTGVSQNPRHKITKRGQNVTFRCDPISEHNRLYWYRQTLGQGPEFLTYFQNEAQLEKSRLLSDRFSAERPKGSFSTLEIQRTEQGDSAMYLCASSLALGPSGVGNEQFFGPGTRLTVL.

This clone was seen a few times. V and J are TRBV7-9 and TRBJ1-1; TRBD1 is a possible D gene (5 bases). The germline V gene has CDR1 SEHNR and CDR2 FQNEAQ (reference sequence). This CDR3 comprises 15 residues. V lost 4 bases to trimming and J lost 3 bases, with 15 bases between them. The CDR3 reads CASSSYGRGDTEAFF. The DNA for the CDR3 is TGTGCCAGCAGCTCGTACGGCCGAGGGGACACTGAAGCTTTCTTT.

V is TRBV5-1 and J is TRBJ1-1; D might be TRBD1 (5 bases). Deletions cut 4 bases from V and 1 base from J, with 11 bases between. Germline-derived CDR1 and CDR2 are SGHRS and YFSETQ. This CDR3 is 14 amino acids long. CDR3 bases: TGCGCCAGCAGCCAAGGGACCGAGAACACTGAAGCTTTCTTT. Protein: CASSQGTENTEAFF.

The CDR3 is CATSRDGVYGYTF. The DNA of the CDR3 is TGTGCCACCAGCAGAGACGGAGTCTATGGCTACACCTTC. The gene calls are TRBV15 and TRBJ1-2; D gene ambiguous. CDR3 length equals 13 residues. CDR1 and CDR2 from the germline V gene are LNHNV and YYDKDF (reference sequence). With 0 bases removed from V and 4 bases from J, the gap between germline ends came to 6 bases.

This clone appeared a few times. J is TRBJ1-5 and V is TRBV2, with 8 nucleotides matching TRBD1. The ends lost 8 bases at V and 3 bases at J; junction bases unmatched: 6. Germline V gives CDR1 SNHLY, CDR2 FYNNEI. The CDR3 has 14 residues. The chain's CDR3 is CASGQGAYNQPQHF. The DNA of the CDR3 is TGTGCCAGCGGGCAGGGGGCTTACAATCAGCCCCAGCATTTT. Looking up the rest from reference TRBV2 and TRBJ1-5 gives the full variable domain: EPEVTQTPSHQVTQMGQEVILRCVPISNHLYFYWYRQILGQKVEFLVSFYNNEISEKSEIFDDQFSVERPDGSNFTLKIRSTKLEDSAMYFCASGQGAYNQPQHFGDGTRLSIL.

This sequence joins TRBV30 and TRBJ1-5; D not certain. The V gene's germline CDR1 is GTSNPN and CDR2 SVGIG (reference sequence). CDR3 length equals 13 residues. Between the trimmed V and J ends, which lost 2 bases and 4 bases, there was a span of 9 bases. The CDR3, as DNA: TGTGCCTGGAGTTCCGGGAGTAATCAGCCCCAGCATTTT. This encodes CAWSSGSNQPQHF.

Only a few counts were recorded for this clone. The chain uses TRBV4-2 and TRBJ2-1; possible D gene TRBD2, 6 bases. This CDR3 has 16 amino acids. The germline V gene encodes CDR1 LGHNA and CDR2 YNFKEQ. V lost 4 bases, J lost 1 base, and 14 bases lay in between. The CDR3 loop reads CASSPGGDWSYNEQFF. The CDR3 bases are TGTGCCAGCAGCCCAGGCGGGGACTGGTCCTACAATGAGCAGTTCTTC.

V is TRBV13 and J is TRBJ2-7, with unresolved D. CDR1 and CDR2 (germline): PRHDT, FYEKMQ (reference sequence). The CDR3 runs 11 residues. V lost 2 bases and J 7 bases, leaving 6 bases between the germline ends. The CDR3, as DNA: TGTGCCAGCAGCTTATCTAGGGAGCAGTACTTC. It codes for CASSLSREQYF.

The chain couples TRBV30 to TRBJ2-1; 8 nucleotides match TRBD1. With 0 bases clipped from V and 5 bases from J, the junction kept 0 bases outside the gene matches. Germline V gene sequence: CDR1 GTSNPN, CDR2 SVGIG (reference sequence). The CDR3 consists of 13 residues. CDR3 bases: TGTGCCTGGAGTGTACAGGGGGACAATGAGCAGTTCTTC. It translates to CAWSVQGDNEQFF.

This clone was observed a handful of times. The CDR3 spells CASSIRAGSETQYF. CDR3 bases: TGTGCCAGTAGTATCCGTGCGGGATCAGAGACCCAGTACTTC. The chain employs TRBV19 and TRBJ2-5; TRBD2 might be the D (6 bases). Germline V CDR1 and CDR2: LNHDA, SQIVND (reference sequence). This CDR3 contains 14 residues. V was shortened by 3 bases and J by 4 bases, with 12 bases between the two germline ends. Filled out from reference TRBV19 and TRBJ2-5, the complete variable domain reads DGGITQSPKYLFRKEGQNVTLSCEQNLNHDAMYWYRQDPGQGLRLIYYSQIVNDFQKGDIAEGYSVSREKKESFPLTVTSAQKNPTAFYLCASSIRAGSETQYFGPGTRLLVL.

This clone has just a few counts. The chain carries TRBV7-9 and TRBJ2-3; D not certain. Trimming pared 5 bases from V and 3 bases from J, leaving 18 bases between. In germline, CDR1 is SEHNR, CDR2 FQNEAQ (reference sequence). The CDR3 length is 16 residues. CDR3 DNA sequence: TGTGCCAGCAGCCCCGAAAGGTGGCAGACGACAGATACGCAGTATTTT. Translation gives CASSPERWQTTDTQYF. The complete variable domain, with remaining parts taken from reference TRBV7-9 and TRBJ2-3, reads DTGVSQNPRHKITKRGQNVTFRCDPISEHNRLYWYRQTLGQGPEFLTYFQNEAQLEKSRLLSDRFSAERPKGSFSTLEIQRTEQGDSAMYLCASSPERWQTTDTQYFGPGTRLTVL.

In this sample, this clone turned up a few times. This chain uses TRBV27 with TRBJ1-4; maybe TRBD1 (6 bases). Germline V lookup: CDR1 MNHEY, CDR2 SMNVEV (reference sequence). The length of the CDR3 is 15 residues. Trimming pared 4 bases from V and 4 bases from J, leaving 13 bases between. CDR3 protein: CASSSQGFLNEKLFF. Written as DNA, the CDR3 is TGTGCCAGCAGTTCGCAGGGGTTTCTTAATGAAAAACTGTTTTTT.

This clone was seen more than once but under ten times. V usage is TRBV6-1 and J usage is TRBJ2-7, with D possibly matching TRBD1 (5 bases). The CDR3 covers 14 residues. Germline V lookup: CDR1 MNHNS, CDR2 SASEGT. Trimming removed 3 bases at V and 2 bases at J, with 11 bases between. The CDR3 reads CASSDRGATYEQYF. The CDR3 coding sequence is TGTGCCAGCAGTGATCGTGGGGCGACCTACGAGCAGTACTTC.

Remarks on this clone: The same CDR3 arises from other DNA sequences in this sample as well. This chain links TRBV27 with TRBJ1-1; D is undetermined. The CDR3 has 13 amino acids. CDR1 and CDR2 from the germline V gene are MNHEY and SMNVEV (reference sequence). V was pared by 0 bases and J by 4 bases, with 6 bases between. DNA for the CDR3: TGTGCCAGCAGTTTATCTCGGGGCACTGAAGCTTTCTTT. As protein: CASSLSRGTEAFF.

The chain uses TRBV29-1 and TRBJ2-7; a possible D gene is TRBD1 (6 bases). The CDR3 totals 17 residues. Trimming took 0 bases from V and 2 from J, leaving 20 bases between them. In germline, CDR1 is SQVTM, CDR2 ANQGSEA. The CDR3 sequence: CSVEEGGPRDGPYEQYF. The CDR3 nucleotides are TGCAGCGTTGAAGAAGGGGGTCCCCGGGACGGTCCCTACGAGCAGTACTTC.

This chain links TRBV12-5 with TRBJ2-1; 7 bases align to TRBD2. This CDR3 is 16 amino acids long. Germline CDR1 is LGHNT and CDR2 is FRNRAP. V shed 1 base, J shed 0 bases, and the junction held 3 bases outside the gene matches. CDR3 nucleotides: TGTGCTAGTGGTTTGGGGCGGGGGAGCTCCTACAATGAGCAGTTCTTC. This codes for CASGLGRGSSYNEQFF.

This clone occurred once. This sequence joins TRBV4-2 and TRBJ1-1; 8 bases agree with TRBD1. The CDR3 has 18 residues. V dropped 1 base and J dropped 1; count of bases not matched to a gene: 11. The germline gives CDR1 LGHNA, CDR2 YNFKEQ. CDR3 DNA: TGTGCCAGCAGCCAAGCCCCAGCAGGGGGCTTGGGGAACACTGAAGCTTTCTTT. Its translation: CASSQAPAGGLGNTEAFF.

The sample holds a few counts of this clone. The chain combines TRBV29-1 with TRBJ2-3, with a weak D call TRBD2 (5 bases). Trimming cost V 1 base and J 3 bases, with 8 bases left between them. Germline loops: CDR1 SQVTM, CDR2 ANQGSEA. The CDR3 loop spans 13 amino acids. CDR3 DNA sequence: TGCAGCGTTGAAGGTCTAGCTACAGATACGCAGTATTTT. As protein: CSVEGLATDTQYF.

This clone has a handful of counts. The rearrangement links TRBV29-1 to TRBJ2-5; tentatively, D is TRBD1 (7 bases). CDR1 SQVTM and CDR2 ANQGSEA come from the germline V gene. The CDR3 runs 12 residues. V was clipped by 7 bases and J by 4 bases, with 13 bases between them. The CDR3 reads CSAWQGGETQYF. As DNA, the CDR3 is TGCAGCGCCTGGCAGGGGGGAGAGACCCAGTACTTC.

This chain joins TRBV10-3 and TRBJ2-5; the D gene is possibly TRBD1 (6 bases). The germline V gene has CDR1 ENHRY and CDR2 SYGVKD. V lost 3 bases, J lost 1 base, and 9 bases lay in between. This CDR3 comprises 14 residues. CDR3 protein: CAISEAGAQETQYF. DNA for the CDR3: TGTGCCATCAGTGAAGCAGGGGCCCAAGAGACCCAGTACTTC.

This sequence joins TRBV30 and TRBJ2-5; 8 nucleotides match TRBD2. Germline assignment: CDR1 GTSNPN and CDR2 SVGIG (reference sequence). Trimming cost V 4 bases and J 0 bases; bases outside gene matches: 7. There are 15 residues in the CDR3. CDR3 bases: TGTGCCTGGACAACTAGCGGCCGGTACCAAGAGACCCAGTACTTC. Translation gives CAWTTSGRYQETQYF.

This clone occurred a few times. The chain recombines TRBV6-5 with TRBJ1-1; 9 bases align to TRBD1. Germline lookup yields CDR1 MNHEY and CDR2 SVGAGI. Germline trimming cut 0 bases from V and 5 bases from J; bases unmatched to any gene: 4. CDR3 length: 15 residues. The CDR3 nucleotides read TGTGCCAGCAGTTACTCGTGGACAGGGGCTACTGAAGCTTTCTTT. Its protein is CASSYSWTGATEAFF.

The V and J genes are TRBV5-1 and TRBJ2-5; D is possibly TRBD1 (6 bases). This CDR3 contains 15 residues. Trimming stripped 4 bases from V and 1 base from J, with 14 bases between. Germline V gene data show CDR1 as SGHRS and CDR2 as YFSETQ. The CDR3 is CASSTTGSTQETQYF. CDR3 in DNA: TGCGCCAGCAGCACTACAGGGTCCACCCAAGAGACCCAGTACTTC.

The V and J genes are TRBV29-1 and TRBJ2-3, with TRBD1 as a possible D gene (6 bases). V was cut by 3 bases and J by 15 bases, with 16 bases left in between. CDR1 is SQVTM and CDR2 is ANQGSEA in the germline V gene. The length of the CDR3 is 11 residues. The CDR3 here is CSVDSGQIVYF. CDR3 DNA sequence: TGCAGCGTTGATTCCGGACAGATCGTATATTTT.